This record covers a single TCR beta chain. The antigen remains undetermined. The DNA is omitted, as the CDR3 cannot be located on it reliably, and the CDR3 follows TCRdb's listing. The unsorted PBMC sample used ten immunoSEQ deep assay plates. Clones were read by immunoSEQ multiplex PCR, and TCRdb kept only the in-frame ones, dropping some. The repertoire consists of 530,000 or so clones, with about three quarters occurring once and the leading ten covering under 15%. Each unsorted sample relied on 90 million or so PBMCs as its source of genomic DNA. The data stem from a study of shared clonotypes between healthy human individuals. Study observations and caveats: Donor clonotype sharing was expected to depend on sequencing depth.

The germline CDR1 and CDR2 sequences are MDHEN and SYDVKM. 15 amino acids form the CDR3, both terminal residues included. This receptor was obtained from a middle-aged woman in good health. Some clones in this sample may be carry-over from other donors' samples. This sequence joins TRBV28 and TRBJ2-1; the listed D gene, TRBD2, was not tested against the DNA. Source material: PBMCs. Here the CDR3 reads CASSFGEGESNEQFF.